The next 31 T cell receptor beta chains were all read from a single sample in a study of blood T cell repertoires in COVID-19. This table comes from immunoSEQ multiplex PCR, and its TCRdb copy is limited to in-frame clones, with some not included. Here the sample spans about 48,000 clones, approximately 80% being singletons. The source material was peripheral blood. The receptors were sampled from a human donor with active or convalescent COVID-19. The donor label of this sample is uncertain.

This chain joins TRBV10-3 and TRBJ1-2; 7 bases agree with TRBD1. V dropped 6 bases and J dropped 6; count of bases not matched to a gene: 10. From germline, CDR1 is ENHRY and CDR2 SYGVKD. This CDR3 comprises 14 residues. The CDR3 reads CAIRAGTAQDGYTF. The CDR3 DNA sequence: TGTGCCATCAGAGCTGGGACAGCTCAGGATGGCTACACCTTC.

The chain links TRBV5-4 to TRBJ1-5, with D tentatively TRBD1 (6 bases). CDR3 size: 15 residues. CDR1 is SGHNT, CDR2 YYREEE, per germline (reference sequence). Trimming removed 0 bases from V and 3 bases from J, with 10 bases in between. The chain's CDR3 is CASSLGGGLNQPQHF. The CDR3, as DNA: TGTGCCAGCAGCTTGGGAGGGGGTCTCAATCAGCCCCAGCATTTT.

The V call is TRBV3-1 (or the pseudogene TRBV3-2), the J call TRBJ2-7, with TRBD2 as a possible D gene (5 bases). V was pared by 5 bases and J by 3 bases, with 11 bases between. Germline assignment: CDR1 LGHDT and CDR2 YNNKEL (reference sequence). The CDR3 loop spans 13 amino acids. CDR3 nucleotide sequence: TGTGCCAGCAGCTCACAGCGGCACTACGAGCAGTACTTC. This translates into CASSSQRHYEQYF.

This clone occurred once. The chain recombines TRBV6-6 with TRBJ1-1, with 11 bases aligning to TRBD1. Trimming removed 5 bases from V and 3 bases from J; junction bases left unmatched: 8. This CDR3 contains 16 residues. Germline V gene data show CDR1 as MNHNY and CDR2 as SVGAGI (reference sequence). CDR3 nucleotide sequence: TGTGCCAGCAGTCCCGGACAGGGGGCGCCTGACACTGAAGCTTTCTTT. This encodes CASSPGQGAPDTEAFF.

This chain connects TRBV30 to TRBJ1-2; D is uncertain. Trimming removed 0 bases at V and 7 bases at J, with 6 bases between. CDR1 GTSNPN and CDR2 SVGIG come from the germline V gene (reference sequence). The CDR3 is 11 amino acids. CDR3 sequence reads: CAWSVNGGYTF. The CDR3 nucleotides read TGTGCCTGGAGTGTCAACGGTGGCTACACCTTC.

This clone was seen at least ten times. CDR3 sequence reads: CASSSLSGSLFEQYF. In nucleotides, the CDR3 is TGTGCCAGCAGTTCCCTTAGCGGGAGCCTCTTCGAGCAGTACTTC. The gene calls are TRBV28 and TRBJ2-7, with 9 bases fitting TRBD2. The germline V gene has CDR1 MDHEN and CDR2 SYDVKM. The CDR3 length is 15 residues. The J segment lost 6 bases and the V segment lost 4 bases, leaving 10 bases of the junction unmatched.

The chain uses TRBV5-1 and TRBJ1-2; D is undetermined. The CDR3 runs to 12 residues. Trimming left V 5 bases short and J 0 bases short, with 5 bases between. CDR1 is SGHRS, CDR2 YFSETQ, per germline. The CDR3 DNA follows: TGCGCCAGCAGGGGAGCTAACTATGGCTACACCTTC. It translates to CASRGANYGYTF. Complete variable domain (other parts from reference TRBV5-1 and TRBJ1-2): KAGVTQTPRYLIKTRGQQVTLSCSPISGHRSVSWYQQTPGQGLQFLFEYFSETQRNKGNFPGRFSGRQFSNSRSEMNVSTLELGDSALYLCASRGANYGYTFGSGTRLTVV.

This sequence joins TRBV19 and TRBJ1-2; the D gene is possibly TRBD1 (6 bases). This CDR3 region has 15 residues. The V gene lost 9 bases and the J gene lost 2 bases, with 19 bases spanning the gap. Germline values: CDR1 LNHDA, CDR2 SQIVND (reference sequence). CDR3 sequence reads: CASQPYDRGNYGYTF. CDR3 sequence (DNA): TGTGCCAGCCAGCCCTACGATAGGGGGAACTATGGCTACACCTTC.

The chain uses TRBV4-3 and TRBJ2-3, with unresolved D. Germline loops: CDR1 LGHNA, CDR2 YSLEER. The V end lost 0 bases, the J end lost 1 base, and 14 bases lay between the germline ends. The CDR3 has 17 amino acids. The CDR3 loop is CASSQDPRPPGTDTQYF. CDR3 nucleotide sequence: TGCGCCAGCAGCCAAGATCCGAGGCCCCCAGGCACAGATACGCAGTATTTT.

The chain is built from TRBV7-2 and TRBJ2-1, with TRBD2 matching 11 bases. Germline V gene sequence: CDR1 SGHTA, CDR2 FQGNSA. After removal of 2 bases from V and 7 bases from J, the junction contained 4 bases not matched to a gene. CDR3 length equals 15 residues. The CDR3: CASSLIAGGRNEQFF. The CDR3 DNA reads as TGTGCCAGCAGCTTAATAGCGGGAGGGAGAAATGAGCAGTTCTTC.

The gene calls are TRBV11-3 and TRBJ2-1; 12 positions match TRBD2. CDR3 size: 16 residues. Trimming took 4 bases from V and 4 from J; bases not matched to a gene: 5. CDR1 SGHNT and CDR2 YENEEA come from the germline V gene. The CDR3 DNA sequence: TGTGCCAGCAGCTCACTAGCGGGAGGCCATTACAATGAGCAGTTCTTC. Encoded protein: CASSSLAGGHYNEQFF.

The rearrangement joins TRBV24-1 to TRBJ2-2; D possibly corresponds to TRBD1 (5 bases). V lost 5 bases and J 6 bases, leaving 6 bases between the germline ends. CDR1 KGHDR and CDR2 SFDVKD come from the germline V gene. CDR3 length: 12 residues. As DNA, the CDR3 is TGTGCCACCAGTGTGGGGCCCGGGGAGCTGTTTTTT. Encoded protein: CATSVGPGELFF.

The rearrangement links TRBV28 to TRBJ2-1, with 7 bases that match TRBD2. Germline-derived CDR1 and CDR2 are MDHEN and SYDVKM. The CDR3 extends over 14 amino acids. With 2 bases clipped from V and 7 bases from J, the junction kept 5 bases outside the gene matches. Here the CDR3 DNA reads TGTGCCAGCAGTTTACTAGCGGCAACAAATGAGCAGTTCTTC. Its protein product is CASSLLAATNEQFF. Supplemented by reference TRBV28 and TRBJ2-1, the full variable domain reads DVKVTQSSRYLVKRTGEKVFLECVQDMDHENMFWYRQDPGLGLRLIYFSYDVKMKEKGDIPEGYSVSREKKERFSLILESASTNQTSMYLCASSLLAATNEQFFGPGTRLTVL.

The rearrangement links TRBV27 to TRBJ2-1, with TRBD2 matching over 7 bases. V lost 5 bases and J lost 8; bases outside the gene matches: 12. Germline assignment: CDR1 MNHEY and CDR2 SMNVEV (reference sequence). The length of the CDR3 is 15 residues. The CDR3 protein is CASSPPGGGRDEQFF. For the CDR3, the DNA is TGTGCCAGCAGTCCCCCCGGGGGAGGGAGGGATGAGCAGTTCTTC.

This sequence joins TRBV6-2 or TRBV6-3 and TRBJ2-3; 7 bases are a match to TRBD2. V shed 1 base, J shed 8 bases, and the junction held 9 bases outside the gene matches. This CDR3 contains 15 residues. Germline-derived CDR1 and CDR2 are MNHEY and SVGEGT. DNA of the CDR3: TGTGCCAGCAGTTACTATGGGACTATCGGTCGTACGCAGTATTTT. Translation: CASSYYGTIGRTQYF.

The rearrangement joins TRBV9 to TRBJ2-7, with D unresolved. Looked up from germline, CDR1 is SGDLS and CDR2 is YYNGEE. Trimming removed 7 bases from V and 6 bases from J, with 8 bases in between. This CDR3 spans 10 amino acids. DNA of the CDR3: TGTGCCAGCGTCCCGTCCGAGCAGTACTTC. Translation: CASVPSEQYF.

The rearrangement uses TRBV11-2 and TRBJ2-4; no definite D call. CDR3 size: 15 residues. Germline CDR1 is SGHAT and CDR2 is FQNNGV. Trimming pared 3 bases from V and 0 bases from J, leaving 9 bases between. CDR3 nucleotides: TGTGCCAGCAGCTTCGGTTCACTAGCCAAAAACATTCAGTACTTC. It is translated as CASSFGSLAKNIQYF.

This chain uses TRBV4-1 with TRBJ2-1; D possibly corresponds to TRBD2 (6 bases). Germline V lookup: CDR1 MGHRA, CDR2 YSYEKL. V was trimmed by 0 bases and J by 2 bases, leaving 23 bases between them. The CDR3 spans 20 residues. Here the CDR3 DNA reads TGCGCCAGCAGCCAAGATGGCCCCTGGGAGTTTAGCGGACCCTACAATGAGCAGTTCTTC. Translating gives CASSQDGPWEFSGPYNEQFF.

The genes are TRBV29-1 and TRBJ1-2; TRBD1 is a possible D gene (6 bases). Trimming took 5 bases from V and 3 from J, leaving 13 bases between them. This CDR3 comprises 13 residues. Germline CDR1 and CDR2: SQVTM and ANQGSEA. The CDR3 region is CSVTGNAHYGYTF. CDR3 nucleotide sequence: TGCAGCGTTACAGGGAATGCCCACTATGGCTACACCTTC.

The chain employs TRBV11-2 and TRBJ1-1; 7 nucleotides line up with TRBD1. Germline CDR1 reads SGHAT; CDR2 reads FQNNGV. Germline trimming cut 1 base from V and 5 bases from J; bases unmatched to any gene: 7. The CDR3 is 15 residues long. CDR3 loop: CASSLGGQGVTEAFF. The CDR3 DNA reads as TGTGCCAGCAGCTTAGGCGGGCAGGGGGTAACTGAAGCTTTCTTT.

The V call is TRBV4-2, the J call TRBJ2-6, with a tentative D call TRBD2 (7 bases). The germline CDR1 and CDR2 sequences are LGHNA and YNFKEQ. The CDR3 has 22 amino acids. Deletions cut 1 base from V and 0 bases from J, with 25 bases between. CDR3 bases: TGTGCCAGCAGCCAAGCACCCCTATTATCGGGGGGCTCCGGCTCTGGGGCCAACGTCCTGACTTTC. As protein: CASSQAPLLSGGSGSGANVLTF.

This chain joins TRBV18 and TRBJ1-2; 8 bases align to TRBD1. V trimming: 6 bases; J trimming: 2 bases; junction bases outside the gene matches: 2. This CDR3 contains 13 residues. Germline V CDR1 and CDR2: KGHSH, LQKENI. The CDR3 reads CASSDRGNYGYTF. DNA for the CDR3: TGTGCCAGCTCCGACAGGGGAAACTATGGCTACACCTTC. Together with reference TRBV18 and TRBJ1-2, the CDR3 gives the full variable domain: NAGVMQNPRHLVRRRGQEARLRCSPMKGHSHVYWYRQLPEEGLKFMVYLQKENIIDESGMPKERFSAEFPKEGPSILRIQQVVRGDSAAYFCASSDRGNYGYTFGSGTRLTVV.

The chain recombines TRBV5-1 with TRBJ2-1; no firm D call. The CDR3 is 14 residues long. Per germline, CDR1 SGHRS and CDR2 YFSETQ. The ends were cut back, 7 bases at V and 8 bases at J, with 19 bases in the middle. In DNA form, the CDR3 reads TGCGCCAGCGGCCCCCGCGGCCTAATCGATGAGCAGTTCTTC. Amino acid sequence: CASGPRGLIDEQFF.

The chain couples TRBV12-3 or TRBV12-4 to TRBJ2-5; TRBD1 aligns across 10 bases. The CDR3 is made up of 13 amino acids. J gave up 4 bases and V 5 bases, and 1 base lay outside the gene matches. CDR3 in DNA: TGTGCCAGCAGTCGGGACAGGGGAGAGACCCAGTACTTC. Translation: CASSRDRGETQYF.

The chain combines TRBV7-8 with TRBJ2-7; TRBD1 might be the D (6 bases). This CDR3 is 15 amino acids long. CDR1 and CDR2 (germline): SGHVS, FQNEAQ. V was clipped by 5 bases and J by 3 bases, with 17 bases between them. CDR3 amino acids: CASSQTGTPNYEQYF. Here the CDR3 DNA reads TGTGCCAGCAGCCAGACCGGGACACCGAACTACGAGCAGTACTTC.

CDR3 loop: CASSQDPQNTGELFF. As DNA, the CDR3 is TGCGCCAGCAGCCAAGATCCCCAGAACACCGGGGAGCTGTTTTTT. The gene calls are TRBV4-3 and TRBJ2-2; no firm D call. With 0 bases removed from V and 1 base from J, the gap between germline ends came to 6 bases. Germline lookup yields CDR1 LGHNA and CDR2 YSLEER. The CDR3 spans 15 residues.

There are a few counts of this clone. The V call is TRBV29-1, the J call TRBJ2-5, with 11 nucleotides matching TRBD2. The V gene end was trimmed by 5 bases and the J gene end by 6 bases; junction bases not matched to a gene: 11. Germline V gives CDR1 SQVTM, CDR2 ANQGSEA. CDR3 size: 15 residues. CDR3 nucleotide sequence: TGCAGCGTTCTTGGTAGCGGGAGGGCCGTGAAGACCCAGTACTTC. Protein product: CSVLGSGRAVKTQYF.

The J gene is TRBJ2-1, the V gene TRBV7-9, with 8 bases matching TRBD2. This CDR3 is built from 15 residues. The V and J ends lost 5 bases and 2 bases, in that order; junction bases with no gene match: 5. Germline lookup yields CDR1 SEHNR and CDR2 FQNEAQ (reference sequence). CDR3 sequence reads: CASSPAGDTYNEQFF. The CDR3 bases are TGTGCCAGCAGCCCAGCGGGAGATACCTACAATGAGCAGTTCTTC.

The J gene is TRBJ1-1, the V gene TRBV4-1, with D possibly TRBD1 on 5 matching bases. Trimming pared 6 bases from V and 0 bases from J, leaving 14 bases between. Germline CDR1 and CDR2: MGHRA and YSYEKL. CDR3 length equals 15 residues. The CDR3 sequence: CASSHYGGLNTEAFF. The CDR3 DNA reads as TGCGCCAGCAGTCATTACGGGGGATTGAACACTGAAGCTTTCTTT.

This clone came up a few times. This rearrangement joins TRBV5-8 to TRBJ2-7; 9 bases are shared with TRBD2. Per the germline V gene, CDR1 is SGHTS and CDR2 is YDEGEE. There are 16 residues in the CDR3. V trimming: 7 bases; J trimming: 6 bases; junction bases outside the gene matches: 17. The CDR3 region is CASPEPPWLAGIEQYF. In nucleotides, the CDR3 is TGTGCCAGCCCGGAGCCCCCTTGGCTAGCGGGAATCGAGCAGTACTTC.

This sequence joins TRBV28 and TRBJ2-7; 9 bases are a match to TRBD1. Germline V gene lookup returns CDR1 MDHEN and CDR2 SYDVKM. The CDR3 runs 15 residues. With V trimmed by 5 bases and J by 3 bases, 8 bases remained unmatched. The CDR3 here is CASSLPGQGLYEQYF. In nucleotides, the CDR3 is TGTGCCAGCAGTCTACCGGGACAGGGCCTCTACGAGCAGTACTTC.